This T cell receptor beta chain was profiled in a study of graft-versus-host responses after intestinal transplantation. Overall study results and limits: Allografts carried high graft-versus-host to host-versus-graft clonal ratios in patients having graft-donor T cell macrochimerism. There was an association between peak levels of circulating GvH clones and early post-transplant HvG declines.

The CDR3 runs 17 residues. Looked up from germline, CDR1 is MNHEY and CDR2 is SMNVEV (reference sequence). V was pared by 2 bases and J by 2 bases, with 0 bases of the junction left unmatched. The protocol was immunoSEQ multiplex PCR, while the TCRdb copy is restricted to in-frame clones and leaves out a portion. The table shows more than 80,000 clones, with roughly 80% occurring only once. In regard to this clone: The antigen is unknown.

The starting material was unstimulated CD8+ T cells sorted from spleen or lymph node cells, obtained before intestinal transplant. The chain has TRBV27 and TRBJ2-1; TRBD2 matches 16 bases. The receptor's source is a human donor who received an intestinal transplant. CDR3 in amino acids: CASSLGTSGGAYNEQFF. As DNA, the CDR3 is TGTGCCAGCAGTTTAGGGACTAGCGGGGGGGCCTACAATGAGCAGTTCTTC.